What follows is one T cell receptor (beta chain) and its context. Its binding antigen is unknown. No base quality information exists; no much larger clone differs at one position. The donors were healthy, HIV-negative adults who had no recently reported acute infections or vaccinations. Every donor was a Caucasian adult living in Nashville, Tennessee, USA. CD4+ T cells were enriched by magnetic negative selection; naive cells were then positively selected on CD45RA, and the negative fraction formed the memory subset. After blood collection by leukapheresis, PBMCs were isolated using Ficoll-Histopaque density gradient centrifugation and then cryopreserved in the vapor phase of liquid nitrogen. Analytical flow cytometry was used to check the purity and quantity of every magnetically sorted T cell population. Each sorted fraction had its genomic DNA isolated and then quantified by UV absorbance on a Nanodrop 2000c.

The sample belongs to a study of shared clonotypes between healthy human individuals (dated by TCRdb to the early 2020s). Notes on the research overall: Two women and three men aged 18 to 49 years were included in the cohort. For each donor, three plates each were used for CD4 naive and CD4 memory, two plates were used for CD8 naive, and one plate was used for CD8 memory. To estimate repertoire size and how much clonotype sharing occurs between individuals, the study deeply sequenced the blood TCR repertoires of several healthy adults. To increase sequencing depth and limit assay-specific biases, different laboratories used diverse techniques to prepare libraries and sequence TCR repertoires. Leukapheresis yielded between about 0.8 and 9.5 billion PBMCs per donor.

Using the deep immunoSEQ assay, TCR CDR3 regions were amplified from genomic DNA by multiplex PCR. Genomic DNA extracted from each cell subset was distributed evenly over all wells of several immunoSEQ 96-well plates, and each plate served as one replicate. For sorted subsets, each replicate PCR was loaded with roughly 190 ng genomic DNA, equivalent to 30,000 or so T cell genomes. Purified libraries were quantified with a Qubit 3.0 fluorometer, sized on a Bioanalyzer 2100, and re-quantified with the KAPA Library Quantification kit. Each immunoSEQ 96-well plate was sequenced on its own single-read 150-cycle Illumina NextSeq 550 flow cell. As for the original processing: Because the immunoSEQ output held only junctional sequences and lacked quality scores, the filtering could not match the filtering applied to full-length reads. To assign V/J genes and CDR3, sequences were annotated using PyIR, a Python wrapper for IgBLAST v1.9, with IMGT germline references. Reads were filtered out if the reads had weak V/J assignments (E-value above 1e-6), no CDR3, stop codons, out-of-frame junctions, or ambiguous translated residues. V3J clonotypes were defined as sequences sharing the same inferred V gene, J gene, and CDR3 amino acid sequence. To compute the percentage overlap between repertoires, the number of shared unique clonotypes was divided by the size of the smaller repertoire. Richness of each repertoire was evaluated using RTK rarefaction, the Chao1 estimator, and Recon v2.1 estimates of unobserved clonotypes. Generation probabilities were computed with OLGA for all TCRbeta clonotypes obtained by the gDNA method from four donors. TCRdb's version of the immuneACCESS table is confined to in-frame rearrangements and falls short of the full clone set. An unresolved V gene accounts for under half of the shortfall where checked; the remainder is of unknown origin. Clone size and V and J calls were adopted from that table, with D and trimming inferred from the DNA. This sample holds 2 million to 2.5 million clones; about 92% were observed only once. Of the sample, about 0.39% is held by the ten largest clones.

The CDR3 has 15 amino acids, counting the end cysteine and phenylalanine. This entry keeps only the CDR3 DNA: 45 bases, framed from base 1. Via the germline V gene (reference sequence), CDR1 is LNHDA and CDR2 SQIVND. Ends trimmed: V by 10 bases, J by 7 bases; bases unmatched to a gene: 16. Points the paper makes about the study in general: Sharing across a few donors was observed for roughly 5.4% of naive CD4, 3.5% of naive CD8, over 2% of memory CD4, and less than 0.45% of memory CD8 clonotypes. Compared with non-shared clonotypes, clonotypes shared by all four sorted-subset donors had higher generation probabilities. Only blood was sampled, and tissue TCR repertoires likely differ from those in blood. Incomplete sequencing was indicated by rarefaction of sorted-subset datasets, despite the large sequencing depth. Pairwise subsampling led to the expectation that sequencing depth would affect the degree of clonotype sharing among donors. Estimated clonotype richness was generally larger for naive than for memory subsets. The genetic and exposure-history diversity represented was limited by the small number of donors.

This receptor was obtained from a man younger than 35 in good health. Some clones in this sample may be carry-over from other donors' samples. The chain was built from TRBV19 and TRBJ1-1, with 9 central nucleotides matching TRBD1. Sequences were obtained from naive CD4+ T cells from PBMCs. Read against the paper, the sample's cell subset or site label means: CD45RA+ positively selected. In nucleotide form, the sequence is TGTGCCACCCGCATACAGGGGGCAGGCGAAAATGAAGCTTTCTTT. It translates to CATRIQGAGENEAFF.